The 6 T cell receptor beta chains in this list originate from one sample, sequenced in a study of tumor and adjacent non-tumor tissue in lung cancer. A modified ARM-PCR protocol with three rounds of nested PCR amplified TCRbeta. TCRdb ran MiXCR on the multiplex PCR reads and lists one entry per CDR3 protein. The sample includes around 80,000 distinct CDR3 sequences, roughly 80% of them seen just once. RNA was extracted from bulk tissue without any cell sorting. The normal lung tissue was taken more than 3 cm from the tumor edge. The sequenced sample consisted of distant non-tumor lung tissue. These receptors all come from a man aged 55 to 70 with non-small cell lung cancer.

On this clonotype itself: A much larger clone is a single base away; this may be a read error. This chain connects TRBV20-1 to TRBJ2-2, with 7 bases lining up with TRBD1. In germline, CDR1 is DFQATT, CDR2 SNEGSKA (reference sequence). The CDR3 sequence is 14 residues long. The trim removed 6 bases at V and 1 base at J, leaving 5 bases unmatched. The CDR3 DNA reads TGCAGTGCCCTATGGACAGGGAACACCGGGGAGCTGTTTTTT. Protein sequence: CSALWTGNTGELFF.

With regard to this clonotype: Possible read error: a much larger clone is one base away. The V call is TRBV12-3 or TRBV12-4, the J call TRBJ1-5; D gene ambiguous. The length of the CDR3 is 13 residues. Deletions cut 11 bases from V and 3 bases from J, with 14 bases between. The DNA for the CDR3 is TGTGCCTGCCAGTCTCGACTCAATCAGCCCCAGCATTTT. Protein sequence: CACQSRLNQPQHF.

A note on this clonotype: A junction boundary mismatches the germline segment, possibly from a read error. This sequence joins TRBV11-3 and TRBJ2-3; TRBD2 might be the D (5 bases). The CDR3 totals 13 residues. Germline V gene data show CDR1 as SGHNT and CDR2 as YENEEA. CDR3 bases: TGTGCCAGGAGCTTTGAGAGGGCAGATACGCAGTATTTT. It is translated as CARSFERADTQYF.

This clonotype was picked up one time. In this CDR3 the conserved last residue, phenylalanine or tryptophan, is missing, so a read error is likely. The chain couples TRBV11-1 to TRBJ2-2; 7 bases match TRBD2. The CDR3 has 15 residues. The germline CDR1 and CDR2 sequences are SGHAT and FQDESV (reference sequence). The CDR3 DNA is TGTGCCATCAGCTTGGGCGGGAGAAGCACCGGGGAGCTGTTTGTT. It translates to CAISLGGRSTGELFV.

There are a few counts of this clonotype. The genes are TRBV11-2 and TRBJ2-1; 8 bases are shared with TRBD2. CDR3 size: 15 residues. The ends lost 9 bases at V and 7 bases at J; junction bases unmatched: 14. Germline CDR1 and CDR2: SGHAT and FQNNGV. The CDR3 DNA reads TGTGCCAGTAGCACCGGGACTAGTCTAAGGAATGAGCAGTTCTTC. Amino acid sequence: CASSTGTSLRNEQFF.

As concerns this clonotype: The limits of the CDR3 on the DNA are not certain, so only TCRdb's listed CDR3 is given. The chain uses TRBV11-2 and TRBJ1-1. In germline, CDR1 is SGHAT, CDR2 FQNNGV. A total of 14 residues make up the CDR3, ends included. The CDR3 sequence is CSISLVGMGTEAFF.